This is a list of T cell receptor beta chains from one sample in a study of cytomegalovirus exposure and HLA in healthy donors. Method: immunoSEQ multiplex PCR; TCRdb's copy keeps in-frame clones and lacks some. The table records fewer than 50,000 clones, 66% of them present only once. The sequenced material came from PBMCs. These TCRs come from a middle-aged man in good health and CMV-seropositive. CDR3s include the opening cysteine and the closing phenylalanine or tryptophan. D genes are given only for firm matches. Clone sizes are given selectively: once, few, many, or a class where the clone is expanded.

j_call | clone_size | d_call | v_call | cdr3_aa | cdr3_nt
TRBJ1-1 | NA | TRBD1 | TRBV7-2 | CASSVRQGNTEAFF | TGTGCCAGCAGCGTAAGACAGGGTAACACTGAAGCTTTCTTT
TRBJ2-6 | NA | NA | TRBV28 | CASSLPTGTGANVLTF | TGTGCCAGCAGTTTACCTACAGGGACTGGGGCCAACGTCCTGACTTTC
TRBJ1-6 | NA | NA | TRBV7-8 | CASSLVVRNSPLHF | TGTGCCAGCAGCTTAGTAGTCCGGAATTCACCCCTCCACTTT
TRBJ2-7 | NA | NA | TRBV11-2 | CASSSSPGLYEQYF | TGTGCCAGCAGCTCCAGTCCGGGTCTCTACGAGCAGTACTTC
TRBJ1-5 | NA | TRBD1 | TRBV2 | CASGTGEVQPQHF | TGTGCCAGCGGAACAGGGGAGGTTCAGCCCCAGCATTTT
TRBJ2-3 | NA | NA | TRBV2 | CASSEVGASEGADTQYF | TGTGCCAGCAGTGAAGTAGGGGCTTCCGAGGGGGCAGATACGCAGTATTTT
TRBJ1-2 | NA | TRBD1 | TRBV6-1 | CASSKDRESNYGYTF | TGTGCCAGCAGTAAAGACAGGGAGTCTAACTATGGCTACACCTTC
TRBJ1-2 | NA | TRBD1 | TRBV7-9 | CASSLQGTHGYTF | TGTGCCAGCAGCCTACAGGGGACACATGGCTACACCTTC
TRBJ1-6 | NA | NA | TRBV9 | CASSVGDRGGNSPLHF | TGTGCCAGCAGCGTAGGGGACCGAGGGGGTAATTCACCCCTCCACTTT
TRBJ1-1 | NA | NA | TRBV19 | CASSATTLNTEAFF | TGTGCCAGTAGCGCTACCACGTTGAACACTGAAGCTTTCTTT
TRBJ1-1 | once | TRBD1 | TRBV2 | CASSLGQGRTEAFF | TGTGCCAGCAGTTTAGGACAGGGTCGGACTGAAGCTTTCTTT
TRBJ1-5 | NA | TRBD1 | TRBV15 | CATSRGDRENQPQHF | TGTGCCACCAGCAGAGGGGACAGGGAAAATCAGCCCCAGCATTTT
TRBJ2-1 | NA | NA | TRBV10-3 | CAISESAGLGESGWLYNEQFF | TGTGCCATCAGTGAGTCTGCGGGGCTCGGCGAAAGCGGGTGGCTTTACAATGAGCAGTTCTTC
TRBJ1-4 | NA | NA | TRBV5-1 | CASSGNSGRHEKLFF | TGCGCCAGCAGCGGAAACTCAGGCCGACATGAAAAACTGTTTTTT
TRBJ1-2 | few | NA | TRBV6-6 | CASTPQEERGGYTF | TGTGCCAGCACGCCACAGGAGGAGAGGGGGGGCTACACCTTC
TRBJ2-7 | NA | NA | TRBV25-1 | CASSEDRPVPYEQYF | TGTGCCAGCAGTGAAGACAGGCCTGTTCCGTACGAGCAGTACTTC
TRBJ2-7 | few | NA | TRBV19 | CASNSLGHEQYF | TGTGCCAGTAATTCTTTGGGGCACGAGCAGTACTTC
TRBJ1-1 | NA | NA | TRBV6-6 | CASSSPGAGTEAFF | TGTGCCAGCAGTTCCCCAGGGGCGGGCACTGAAGCTTTCTTT
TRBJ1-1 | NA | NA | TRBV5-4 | CASSPPPPVSGAFF | TGTGCCAGCAGCCCCCCGCCCCCGGTCTCGGGAGCTTTCTTT
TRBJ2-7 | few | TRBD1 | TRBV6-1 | CASSESGDSSYEQYF | TGTGCCAGCAGTGAATCTGGGGACAGCTCCTACGAGCAGTACTTC
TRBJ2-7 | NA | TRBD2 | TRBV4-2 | CASSQDEAGGRNEQYF | TGTGCCAGCAGCCAAGATGAAGCGGGGGGGCGGAACGAGCAGTACTTC
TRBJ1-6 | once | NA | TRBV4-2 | CASSQDDNDNSPLHF | TGTGCCAGCAGCCAAGATGACAATGATAATTCACCCCTCCACTTT
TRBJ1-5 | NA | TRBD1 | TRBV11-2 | CASSLTGGFGQPQHF | TGTGCCAGCAGCTTAACAGGGGGCTTTGGGCAGCCCCAGCATTTT
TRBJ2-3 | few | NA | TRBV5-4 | CASSYPAGIATDTQYF | TGTGCCAGCAGCTACCCAGCAGGGATAGCCACAGATACGCAGTATTTT
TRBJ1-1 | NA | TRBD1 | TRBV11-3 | CASSGQAANTEAFF | TGTGCCAGCAGCGGACAGGCGGCGAACACTGAAGCTTTCTTT
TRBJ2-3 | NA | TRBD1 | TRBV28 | CASSDSDRGTADTQYF | TGTGCCAGCAGCGACTCGGACAGGGGGACGGCAGATACGCAGTATTTT
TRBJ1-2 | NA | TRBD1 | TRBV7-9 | CASSGGQGYYGYTF | TGTGCCAGCAGCGGAGGACAGGGCTACTATGGCTACACCTTC
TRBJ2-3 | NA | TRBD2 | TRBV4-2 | CASSQKSAGGTDTQYF | TGTGCCAGCAGCCAGAAATCAGCGGGGGGGACAGATACGCAGTATTTT
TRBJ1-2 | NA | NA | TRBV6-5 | CASRGGGSQEGYTF | TGTGCCAGCAGAGGGGGGGGCAGCCAGGAGGGCTACACCTTC
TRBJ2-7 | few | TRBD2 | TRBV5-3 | CARSLGRAGGLAGGVSYEQYF | TGTGCCAGAAGCTTGGGCAGGGCTGGGGGACTAGCGGGGGGCGTCTCCTACGAGCAGTACTTC
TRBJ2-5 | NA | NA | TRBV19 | CASIPGGSQETQYF | TGTGCCAGTATCCCTGGTGGCAGCCAAGAGACCCAGTACTTC
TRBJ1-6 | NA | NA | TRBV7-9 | CASSPQRGSSYNSPLHF | TGTGCCAGCAGCCCTCAGCGGGGTAGCTCCTATAATTCACCCCTCCACTTT
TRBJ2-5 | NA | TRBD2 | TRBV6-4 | CASSDWAGGEETQYF | TGTGCCAGCAGTGACTGGGCGGGGGGAGAAGAGACCCAGTACTTC
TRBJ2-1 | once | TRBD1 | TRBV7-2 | CASSLATGGLYNEQFF | TGTGCCAGCAGCTTGGCGACAGGGGGGCTCTACAATGAGCAGTTCTTC
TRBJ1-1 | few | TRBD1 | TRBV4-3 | CASSQVTGGNTEAFF | TGCGCCAGCAGCCAGGTCACAGGGGGGAACACTGAAGCTTTCTTT
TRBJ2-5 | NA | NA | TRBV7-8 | CASSFWASETQETQYF | TGTGCCAGCAGCTTCTGGGCTAGCGAGACCCAAGAGACCCAGTACTTC
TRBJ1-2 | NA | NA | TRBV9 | CASSVMLRPDTNYGYTF | TGTGCCAGCAGCGTAATGTTAAGACCAGACACTAACTATGGCTACACCTTC